The 25 T cell receptor beta chains presented below share a single source sample, sequenced in a study of cytomegalovirus exposure and HLA in healthy donors. A multiplex PCR was run with 60 Vbeta primers and 13 Jbeta primers. Sequencing used immunoSEQ multiplex PCR; TCRdb keeps in-frame clones, though not all of them. This table has 200,000 to 250,000 clones, almost 70% appearing once. The source material was PBMCs. The receptor set was obtained from a man in his forties or fifties in good health and CMV-seropositive.

This clone was picked up a small number of times. This chain connects TRBV6-1 to TRBJ1-5; weak D call: TRBD1 (5 bases). This CDR3 has 14 amino acids. V lost 8 bases and J lost 3, with 14 bases in between. CDR1 is MNHNS, CDR2 SASEGT, per germline. Here the CDR3 DNA reads TGTGCCAGCCTCCCAGACAGTTACAATCAGCCCCAGCATTTT. Encoded protein: CASLPDSYNQPQHF.

CDR3: CASSFDGQGFTDTQYF. For the CDR3, the DNA is TGTGCCAGCAGCTTTGACGGACAGGGTTTCACAGATACGCAGTATTTT. This chain uses TRBV5-6 with TRBJ2-3; 8 bases line up with TRBD1. Germline CDR1 reads SGHDT; CDR2 reads YYEEEE. The CDR3 loop spans 16 amino acids. The junction had 7 bases not matched to a gene; V was cut back by 2 bases and J by 2 bases.

DNA for the CDR3: TGTGCCAGTAGTATATCAGAATCTAATTCACCCCTCCACTTT. This encodes CASSISESNSPLHF. The gene calls are TRBV19 and TRBJ1-6; no firm D call. V shed 2 bases and J shed 6 bases, with 8 bases lying between them. CDR3 length equals 14 residues. Germline loops: CDR1 LNHDA, CDR2 SQIVND (reference sequence).

The rearrangement uses TRBV5-6 and TRBJ1-3; D not resolved. The germline CDR1 and CDR2 sequences are SGHDT and YYEEEE. Trimming took 6 bases from V and 1 from J, leaving 8 bases between them. The length of the CDR3 is 13 residues. DNA of the CDR3: TGTGCCAGCAATGGAGGGTCTGGAAACACCATATATTTT. Translating it yields CASNGGSGNTIYF.

This clone was counted only a few times. Here the CDR3 reads CASITEGDVIYEQYF. CDR3 sequence (DNA): TGTGCCAGCATCACGGAGGGTGATGTAATATACGAGCAGTACTTC. The gene calls are TRBV2 and TRBJ2-7; tentative D call: TRBD2 (6 bases). The V and J ends lost 7 bases and 4 bases respectively, with 20 bases between them. This CDR3 is built from 15 residues. From germline, CDR1 is SNHLY and CDR2 FYNNEI.

This rearrangement joins TRBV20-1 to TRBJ2-1; D perhaps matches TRBD2 (6 bases). V was clipped by 5 bases and J by 6 bases, with 8 bases between them. The CDR3 totals 11 residues. CDR1 and CDR2 (germline): DFQATT, SNEGSKA (reference sequence). The CDR3 sequence: CSAATSNEQFF. The CDR3 nucleotides read TGCAGTGCTGCGACTAGCAATGAGCAGTTCTTC.

V is TRBV19 and J is TRBJ1-1; unclear D gene. This CDR3 is built from 13 residues. The germline V gene encodes CDR1 LNHDA and CDR2 SQIVND (reference sequence). V was shortened by 2 bases and J by 0 bases, with 4 bases between the two germline ends. The CDR3 loop reads CASSISLNTEAFF. The CDR3 nucleotides are TGTGCCAGTAGTATAAGCCTGAACACTGAAGCTTTCTTT.

V usage is TRBV2 and J usage is TRBJ2-7; D is possibly TRBD1 (6 bases). V was shortened by 8 bases and J by 3 bases, with 14 bases between the two germline ends. In germline, CDR1 is SNHLY, CDR2 FYNNEI. This CDR3 is 13 amino acids long. Here the CDR3 reads CASPTGAGYEQYF. The CDR3 coding sequence is TGTGCCAGCCCGACAGGAGCCGGCTACGAGCAGTACTTC.

The genes are TRBV15 and TRBJ2-3, with 7 positions matching TRBD2. This CDR3 comprises 15 residues. From germline, CDR1 is LNHNV and CDR2 YYDKDF (reference sequence). V lost 0 bases and J lost 4; bases outside the gene matches: 4. Written as DNA, the CDR3 is TGTGCCACCAGCAGAGAGGAGCTAGCGGCAGATACGCAGTATTTT. Protein product: CATSREELAADTQYF.

This clone appeared once. The rearrangement uses TRBV6-5 and TRBJ2-7, with 9 bases aligning to TRBD1. CDR3 length equals 13 residues. J lost 5 bases, V lost 6 bases, and 5 bases had no gene match. Per germline, CDR1 MNHEY and CDR2 SVGAGI. CDR3 in DNA: TGTGCCAGCAGACTTAGGACAGGGGACGAGCAGTACTTC. Translation gives CASRLRTGDEQYF.

The CDR3 protein is CASSLKPPNSGVLYEQYF. CDR3 in DNA: TGTGCCAGCAGCCTCAAACCCCCCAATAGCGGGGTCCTCTACGAGCAGTACTTC. This sequence joins TRBV7-6 and TRBJ2-7, with 8 bases aligning to TRBD2. Germline V lookup: CDR1 SGHVS, CDR2 FNYEAQ. The CDR3 is made up of 18 amino acids. J gave up 3 bases and V 5 bases, and 18 bases lay outside the gene matches.

This clone was counted a few times. V usage is TRBV4-3 and J usage is TRBJ2-7, with 7 bases identical to TRBD1. The V gene end was trimmed by 1 base and the J gene end by 7 bases; junction bases not matched to a gene: 10. Germline-derived CDR1 and CDR2 are LGHNA and YSLEER. The CDR3 has 15 residues. The CDR3 nucleotides read TGCGCCAGCAGCCAAGTGTCCACAGGGGTGGGAGAGCAGTACTTC. It specifies CASSQVSTGVGEQYF.

This clone was seen only a few times. The V and J genes are TRBV5-5 and TRBJ1-1, with D uncertain. V was clipped by 0 bases and J by 4 bases, with 10 bases between them. Per germline, CDR1 SGHKS and CDR2 YYEKEE (reference sequence). CDR3 length: 14 amino acids. In DNA form, the CDR3 reads TGTGCCAGCAGCTTGGGTGTTCGCGGCACTGAAGCTTTCTTT. This gives the protein CASSLGVRGTEAFF. Looking up the rest from reference TRBV5-5 and TRBJ1-1 gives the full variable domain: DAGVTQSPTHLIKTRGQQVTLRCSPISGHKSVSWYQQVLGQGPQFIFQYYEKEERGRGNFPDRFSARQFPNYSSELNVNALLLGDSALYLCASSLGVRGTEAFFGQGTRLTVV.

This chain joins TRBV12-5 and TRBJ2-6, with 11 bases lining up with TRBD2. Germline V CDR1 and CDR2: LGHNT, FRNRAP. The CDR3 spans 18 residues. Trimming cost V 0 bases and J 12 bases; bases outside gene matches: 13. DNA for the CDR3: TGTGCTAGTGGTTTGGTACGGGAGACTAGCGGGGCCTTGCGCGTCCTGACTTTC. It translates to CASGLVRETSGALRVLTF. The full variable domain, in which reference TRBV12-5 and TRBJ2-6 provide the parts outside the CDR3, is DARVTQTPRHKVTEMGQEVTMRCQPILGHNTVFWYRQTMMQGLELLAYFRNRAPLDDSGMPKDRFSAEMPDATLATLKIQPSEPRDSAVYFCASGLVRETSGALRVLTFGAGSRLTVL.

In its sample, this clone was seen a few times. V and J are TRBV6-5 and TRBJ2-7; possible D gene TRBD2, 6 bases. The germline V gene encodes CDR1 MNHEY and CDR2 SVGAGI. The CDR3 is 14 residues long. V was trimmed by 5 bases and J by 7 bases, leaving 18 bases between them. CDR3 sequence: CASSRRDFGKEQYF. For the CDR3, the DNA is TGTGCCAGCAGTCGCAGGGACTTCGGCAAGGAGCAGTACTTC.

This chain links TRBV5-6 with TRBJ2-5, with D possibly being TRBD2 (5 bases). CDR1 and CDR2 (germline): SGHDT, YYEEEE. This CDR3 is built from 16 residues. Trimming removed 2 bases from V and 3 bases from J, with 17 bases in between. Here the CDR3 DNA reads TGTGCCAGCAGCTTTGGCCGCTGGGGAGTGGAAGAGACCCAGTACTTC. Its protein product is CASSFGRWGVEETQYF.

The chain couples TRBV11-3 to TRBJ2-2; 11 positions match TRBD2. The germline V gene has CDR1 SGHNT and CDR2 YENEEA. The CDR3 is made up of 16 amino acids. The trim removed 5 bases at V and 5 bases at J, leaving 7 bases unmatched. CDR3 amino acids: CASSPDTSGGTGELFF. The CDR3 DNA sequence: TGTGCCAGCAGCCCGGACACTAGCGGGGGAACCGGGGAGCTGTTTTTT. The variable domain in full, completed from reference TRBV11-3 and TRBJ2-2, reads EAGVVQSPRYKIIEKKQPVAFWCNPISGHNTLYWYLQNLGQGPELLIRYENEEAVDDSQLPKDRFSAERLKGVDSTLKIQPAELGDSAVYLCASSPDTSGGTGELFFGEGSRLTVL.

V is TRBV9 and J is TRBJ2-7, with D maybe TRBD1 (6 bases). Germline V lookup: CDR1 SGDLS, CDR2 YYNGEE. The CDR3 totals 13 residues. V lost 2 bases and J 3 bases, leaving 9 bases between the germline ends. The CDR3 protein is CASSVGTSYEQYF. DNA of the CDR3: TGTGCCAGCAGCGTTGGGACAAGCTACGAGCAGTACTTC.

The chain combines TRBV4-1 with TRBJ2-3; 11 positions match TRBD2. Germline CDR1 and CDR2: MGHRA and YSYEKL. V dropped 0 bases and J dropped 1; count of bases not matched to a gene: 3. This CDR3 is 17 amino acids long. The CDR3 protein is CASSQDLGLAGTDTQYF. CDR3 nucleotides: TGCGCCAGCAGCCAAGATTTGGGACTAGCGGGCACAGATACGCAGTATTTT.

As concerns this clone: Other DNA sequences of this sample code for an identical CDR3. This chain connects TRBV9 to TRBJ1-3; a possible D gene is TRBD1 (5 bases). Germline CDR1 is SGDLS and CDR2 is YYNGEE. V was shortened by 0 bases and J by 7 bases, with 8 bases between the two germline ends. The CDR3 has 13 amino acids. DNA for the CDR3: TGTGCCAGCAGCGTAGGGGGGGGGAACACCATATATTTT. It encodes CASSVGGGNTIYF.

The chain recombines TRBV7-9 with TRBJ2-7, with 10 bases aligning to TRBD1. Losses at the gene ends were 6 bases for V and 7 bases for J; bases not matched to a gene: 6. The CDR3 is 13 amino acids. Germline lookup yields CDR1 SEHNR and CDR2 FQNEAQ (reference sequence). CDR3 DNA sequence: TGTGCCAGCAGTCCGGGACAGGGGAGAGAGCAGTACTTC. This sequence encodes CASSPGQGREQYF.

The gene calls are TRBV5-4 and TRBJ2-5, with unresolved D. This CDR3 comprises 13 residues. V lost 1 base to trimming and J lost 2 bases, with 6 bases between them. Looked up from germline, CDR1 is SGHNT and CDR2 is YYREEE (reference sequence). The CDR3 protein is CASSLTLQETQYF. The DNA of the CDR3 is TGTGCCAGCAGCTTGACGCTACAAGAGACCCAGTACTTC.

This clone was counted only a few times. This sequence joins TRBV7-6 and TRBJ1-2; tentative D call: TRBD1 (5 bases). Trimming removed 5 bases at V and 4 bases at J, with 17 bases between. CDR1 is SGHVS and CDR2 is FNYEAQ in the germline V gene. CDR3 length equals 15 residues. CDR3 coding DNA: TGTGCCAGCAGCCCCATGGAGCAGGGCGGCTATGGCTACACCTTC. As protein: CASSPMEQGGYGYTF.

The chain recombines TRBV29-1 with TRBJ2-3; D unclear. Germline CDR1 reads SQVTM; CDR2 reads ANQGSEA. The CDR3 consists of 12 residues. V dropped 8 bases and J dropped 0 bases, with 9 bases sitting between them. The CDR3 is CSPKRSTDTQYF. For the CDR3, the DNA is TGCAGCCCCAAGAGGAGCACAGATACGCAGTATTTT.

The chain couples TRBV29-1 to TRBJ2-2; TRBD1 aligns across 11 bases. The V and J ends lost 7 bases and 6 bases, in that order; junction bases with no gene match: 1. Germline V gives CDR1 SQVTM, CDR2 ANQGSEA. This CDR3 contains 12 residues. This chain's CDR3 is CSGGQGAGELFF. In nucleotides, the CDR3 is TGCAGCGGGGGACAGGGGGCCGGGGAGCTGTTTTTT.